A single sample is the source of the 22 T cell receptor beta chains below, sequenced in a study of cytomegalovirus exposure and HLA in healthy donors. The PCR employed 60 Vbeta primers together with 13 Jbeta primers. Here immunoSEQ multiplex PCR was the method, and the copy in TCRdb shows in-frame clones only, minus some. The data contain about 130,000 clones, 73% of them singletons. Sequenced material: PBMCs. The source of these receptors is a man aged 55 to 69 in good health and CMV-seropositive.

The V and J genes are TRBV2 and TRBJ2-3; no definite D call. V lost 5 bases and J 4 bases, leaving 13 bases between the germline ends. From germline, CDR1 is SNHLY and CDR2 FYNNEI. This CDR3 spans 14 amino acids. CDR3 sequence (DNA): TGTGCCAGCAGTCGTACTCAGAGCGCAGATACGCAGTATTTT. It is translated as CASSRTQSADTQYF. The full variable domain, in which reference TRBV2 and TRBJ2-3 provide the parts outside the CDR3, is EPEVTQTPSHQVTQMGQEVILRCVPISNHLYFYWYRQILGQKVEFLVSFYNNEISEKSEIFDDQFSVERPDGSNFTLKIRSTKLEDSAMYFCASSRTQSADTQYFGPGTRLTVL.

Comments on this clone: Its ends do not fully match the called genes, so a read error is possible. The chain employs TRBV7-3 and TRBJ1-1; 7 bases fit TRBD1. CDR3 size: 13 residues. Germline CDR1 and CDR2: SGHTA and FQGTGA. CDR3 protein: CASSVTGATEAFF. CDR3 DNA: TGTGCCAGCAGCGTAACAGGGGCCACTGAAGCTTTCTTT.

The rearrangement links TRBV6-5 to TRBJ1-2; the match to TRBD1 covers 7 bases. Per the germline V gene, CDR1 is MNHEY and CDR2 is SVGAGI. Trimming removed 4 bases from V and 5 bases from J; junction bases left unmatched: 10. This CDR3 region has 15 residues. The CDR3 spells CASSSTPGTVYGYTF. In nucleotides, the CDR3 is TGTGCCAGCAGTTCCACCCCCGGGACAGTGTATGGCTACACCTTC.

The sample holds a few counts of this clone. This chain connects TRBV10-3 to TRBJ2-3; 7 bases fit TRBD1. This CDR3 contains 13 residues. The germline CDR1 and CDR2 sequences are ENHRY and SYGVKD. V lost 10 bases, J lost 3 bases, and 7 bases stayed unmatched. CDR3 protein: CATLGQATDTQYF. CDR3 in DNA: TGTGCCACCCTCGGACAGGCAACAGATACGCAGTATTTT.

The chain joins TRBV2 to TRBJ2-7; 13 bases agree with TRBD2. Per the germline V gene, CDR1 is SNHLY and CDR2 is FYNNEI. The CDR3 covers 14 residues. Losses at the gene ends were 7 bases for V and 2 bases for J; bases not matched to a gene: 2. CDR3 loop: CASNGLAGAYEQYF. CDR3 coding DNA: TGTGCCAGCAACGGACTAGCGGGGGCCTACGAGCAGTACTTC.

This clone was recorded a few times. The CDR3 DNA reads as TGTGCCAGCAGTAAAGGGGGGGCCTACGAGCAGTACTTC. Its protein product is CASSKGGAYEQYF. The chain uses TRBV6-1 and TRBJ2-7; D may be TRBD2 (7 bases). This CDR3 has 13 amino acids. The ends were cut back, 5 bases at V and 2 bases at J, with 10 bases in the middle. Germline V gene data show CDR1 as MNHNS and CDR2 as SASEGT.

This clone was recorded a few times. The rearrangement uses TRBV6-5 and TRBJ1-1; D may be TRBD1 (5 bases). Trimming left V 1 base short and J 7 bases short, with 13 bases between. Germline V gene sequence: CDR1 MNHEY, CDR2 SVGAGI. The CDR3 loop spans 14 amino acids. The CDR3 DNA reads as TGTGCCAGCAGTTACTGGGCAGGGTCAGATGAAGCTTTCTTT. This sequence encodes CASSYWAGSDEAFF.

The chain carries TRBV4-1 and TRBJ2-5; weak D call: TRBD2 (6 bases). Trimming stripped 1 base from V and 5 bases from J, with 14 bases between. CDR3 length: 15 amino acids. Germline V gene data show CDR1 as MGHRA and CDR2 as YSYEKL. The CDR3 is CASSQVEGFGETQYF. CDR3 sequence (DNA): TGCGCCAGCAGCCAAGTGGAGGGGTTTGGGGAGACCCAGTACTTC.

The CDR3 loop is CASSFGQREHTIYF. CDR3 nucleotides: TGCGCCAGCAGCTTCGGACAGCGGGAGCACACCATATATTTT. The chain employs TRBV5-1 and TRBJ1-3, with a weak D call TRBD1 (6 bases). The V end lost 2 bases, the J end lost 8 bases, and 14 bases lay between the germline ends. This CDR3 is 14 amino acids long. CDR1 is SGHRS, CDR2 YFSETQ, per germline.

V is TRBV29-1 and J is TRBJ1-2, with D uncertain. The CDR3 spans 11 residues. Trimming stripped 6 bases from V and 8 bases from J, with 13 bases between. Germline CDR1 and CDR2: SQVTM and ANQGSEA. In DNA form, the CDR3 reads TGCAGCGTGCGGGGAGCGGGGGGCTACACCTTC. Translating it yields CSVRGAGGYTF.

The rearrangement uses TRBV27 and TRBJ1-1; D ambiguous. The CDR3 runs 13 residues. V was clipped by 6 bases and J by 1 base, with 9 bases between them. The V gene's germline CDR1 is MNHEY and CDR2 SMNVEV (reference sequence). The CDR3 DNA sequence: TGTGCCAGCAGATGGTGGGCGAACACTGAAGCTTTCTTT. It encodes CASRWWANTEAFF.

This clone has just one count. The chain has TRBV5-4 and TRBJ2-7, with unresolved D. The CDR3 runs to 14 residues. Germline CDR1 is SGHNT and CDR2 is YYREEE (reference sequence). V gave up 3 bases and J gave up 2 bases, with 12 bases separating them. The CDR3 bases are TGTGCCAGCAGCTCGGCAGGCCAGACCTACGAGCAGTACTTC. Its translation is CASSSAGQTYEQYF.

The chain links TRBV18 to TRBJ2-5; the match to TRBD1 covers 7 bases. Germline V gene sequence: CDR1 KGHSH, CDR2 LQKENI. The CDR3 has 14 amino acids. V trimming: 6 bases; J trimming: 1 base; junction bases outside the gene matches: 5. The CDR3 DNA is TGTGCCAGCTCGCCTACAGGGGTCCAAGAGACCCAGTACTTC. It codes for CASSPTGVQETQYF.

This clone came up a few times. V and J are TRBV19 and TRBJ1-1; D might be TRBD1 (5 bases). CDR3 length equals 16 residues. Germline loops: CDR1 LNHDA, CDR2 SQIVND (reference sequence). The V gene lost 1 base and the J gene lost 4 bases, with 16 bases spanning the gap. The CDR3 DNA sequence: TGTGCCAGTAGTATAGGGAGGGTTCAGAGGGGCACTGAAGCTTTCTTT. As protein: CASSIGRVQRGTEAFF.

This rearrangement joins TRBV29-1 to TRBJ1-1, with TRBD1 as a possible D gene (6 bases). There are 14 residues in the CDR3. Trimming shortened V by 4 bases and J by 1 base, and 13 bases separated the two germline ends. Germline loops: CDR1 SQVTM, CDR2 ANQGSEA. CDR3 region: CSVAYWTENTEAFF. DNA for the CDR3: TGCAGCGTTGCCTACTGGACAGAGAACACTGAAGCTTTCTTT.

This clone was seen many times. The chain is built from TRBV2 and TRBJ2-7; 9 positions match TRBD2. Trimming removed 4 bases from V and 11 bases from J; junction bases left unmatched: 12. The germline gives CDR1 SNHLY, CDR2 FYNNEI. This CDR3 contains 14 residues. As DNA, the CDR3 is TGTGCCAGCAGTGTGTCGGCCGGGACTAGCATCGAGTACTTC. Protein product: CASSVSAGTSIEYF. The full variable domain, its missing parts supplied by reference TRBV2 and TRBJ2-7, is EPEVTQTPSHQVTQMGQEVILRCVPISNHLYFYWYRQILGQKVEFLVSFYNNEISEKSEIFDDQFSVERPDGSNFTLKIRSTKLEDSAMYFCASSVSAGTSIEYFGPGTRLTVT.

This clone was found once. The rearrangement links TRBV6-5 to TRBJ2-5; TRBD1 aligns across 7 bases. The CDR3 is 13 residues long. V was clipped by 6 bases and J by 6 bases; unmatched bases: 7. Germline lookup yields CDR1 MNHEY and CDR2 SVGAGI. CDR3 loop: CASRRGRGQTQYF. CDR3 DNA sequence: TGTGCCAGCAGGAGGGGGCGCGGACAGACCCAGTACTTC.

The chain is built from TRBV5-1 and TRBJ1-4; TRBD1 matches 7 bases. V lost 2 bases, J lost 7 bases, and 8 bases stayed unmatched. This CDR3 spans 15 amino acids. Per the germline V gene, CDR1 is SGHRS and CDR2 is YFSETQ. The CDR3 nucleotides are TGCGCCAGCAGCTTCCAGGGGGACGTAGGTGAAAAACTGTTTTTT. Amino acids: CASSFQGDVGEKLFF.

The gene calls are TRBV5-1 and TRBJ1-6; D unclear. Trimming pared 4 bases from V and 7 bases from J, leaving 3 bases between. The germline V gene encodes CDR1 SGHRS and CDR2 YFSETQ. This CDR3 comprises 11 residues. In nucleotides, the CDR3 is TGCGCCAGCAGCCTAAATTCACCCCTCCACTTT. It is translated as CASSLNSPLHF.

This chain joins TRBV29-1 and TRBJ2-2; maybe TRBD1 (5 bases). This CDR3 comprises 13 residues. CDR1 and CDR2 (germline): SQVTM, ANQGSEA. V was cut by 4 bases and J by 5 bases, with 11 bases left in between. The CDR3 sequence: CSVVFDSTGELFF. In DNA, the CDR3 is TGCAGCGTTGTATTCGACAGTACCGGGGAGCTGTTTTTT.

The chain couples TRBV5-5 to TRBJ1-5; D is unresolved. The germline V and J ends were trimmed by 5 bases and 0 bases, with 12 bases remaining between them. CDR1 is SGHKS and CDR2 is YYEKEE in the germline V gene (reference sequence). This CDR3 comprises 15 residues. The CDR3 reads CASRPQQYSNQPQHF. CDR3 nucleotide sequence: TGTGCCAGCAGGCCACAACAGTATAGCAATCAGCCCCAGCATTTT. Based on the CDR3 plus reference TRBV5-5 and TRBJ1-5, the full variable domain is DAGVTQSPTHLIKTRGQQVTLRCSPISGHKSVSWYQQVLGQGPQFIFQYYEKEERGRGNFPDRFSARQFPNYSSELNVNALLLGDSALYLCASRPQQYSNQPQHFGDGTRLSIL.

This sequence joins TRBV19 and TRBJ1-2; D gene ambiguous. CDR1 and CDR2 from the germline V gene are LNHDA and SQIVND (reference sequence). The V end lost 2 bases, the J end lost 0 bases, and 10 bases lay between the germline ends. This CDR3 contains 15 residues. CDR3 coding DNA: TGTGCCAGTAGTATACAGGTGAATTCTAACTATGGCTACACCTTC. It encodes CASSIQVNSNYGYTF.